A selection of T cell receptor beta chains follows, all from one sample in a study of shared clonotypes between healthy human individuals. Measured with immunoSEQ multiplex PCR; TCRdb has only the in-frame clones, and not every one. The table has about 480,000 clones, about 75% seen once. Sample: PBMCs. These receptors came from a woman in her 40s in good health. Some clones in this sample may be carry-over from other donors' samples. Each CDR3 is given with its conserved first and last residue. Each record gives: clone size, D gene, J gene, V gene, CDR3 DNA, CDR3 protein. The D gene is left open where the match is weak. Some rows have no size entry. The others give once, few or many, or a class for an expanded clone.

>few|TRBD1|TRBJ1-2|TRBV6-5
TGTGCCAGCAGTGCCGGACAGGGAGGCAACTATGGCTACACCTTC
CASSAGQGGNYGYTF
>.|.|TRBJ2-7|TRBV2
TGTGCCAGCAGTGAATCTGCCCCCTACGAGCAGTACTTC
CASSESAPYEQYF
>.|.|TRBJ1-1|TRBV6-5
TGTGCCAGCAGTTACTCGGGACCCCGGAACACTGAAGCTTTCTTT
CASSYSGPRNTEAFF
>.|.|TRBJ1-2|TRBV5-6
TGTGCCAGCAGCTCAGGGCCGAATGGCTACACCTTC
CASSSGPNGYTF
>.|TRBD2|TRBJ2-1|TRBV9
TGTGCCAGCAGCGTAGTAGCGGGAGGGTGGTATGAGCAGTTCTTC
CASSVVAGGWYEQFF
>.|TRBD2|TRBJ2-2|TRBV5-6
TGTGCCAGCAACCGAGTGGCGGGGGCGAACACCGGGGAGCTGTTTTTT
CASNRVAGANTGELFF
>few|.|TRBJ1-4|TRBV28
TGTGCCAGCAGTTCAGTAAGGGGGGGCGGTGAAAAACTGTTTTTT
CASSSVRGGGEKLFF
>.|TRBD1|TRBJ1-5|TRBV4-1
TGCGCCAGCAGCCCTCGGACAGGAGATCAGCCCCAGCATTTT
CASSPRTGDQPQHF
>.|.|TRBJ2-2|TRBV7-3
TGTGCCAGCAGCGTCACAGGAAACACCGGGGAGCTGTTTTTT
CASSVTGNTGELFF
>.|.|TRBJ1-4|TRBV19
TGTGCCAGTACCGCCATCGGCAGGGGCTACGAAAAACTGTTTTTT
CASTAIGRGYEKLFF
>.|TRBD1|TRBJ1-2|TRBV19
TGTGCCAGTAGGGGACAGGGAAGTAACTATGGCTACACCTTC
CASRGQGSNYGYTF
>few|TRBD2|TRBJ2-1|TRBV28
TGTGCCAGCATCAGCCTTGCGGGAGGGGCATACAATGAGCAGTTCTTC
CASISLAGGAYNEQFF
>.|.|TRBJ2-3|TRBV11-3
TGTGCCAGCAGCTTAGATGGTGCAGATACGCAGTATTTT
CASSLDGADTQYF
>.|.|TRBJ1-1|TRBV5-4
TGTGCCAGCAGCTTAGACAGGCACACTGAAGCTTTCTTT
CASSLDRHTEAFF
>.|TRBD2|TRBJ2-5|TRBV2
TGTGCCAGCAGTGTAGGCCCCGGGAGGACTCGGGAGACCCAGTACTTC
CASSVGPGRTRETQYF
>.|.|TRBJ2-1|TRBV9
TGTGCCAGCAGCAGAGGGACTTCCAGTTCAGTCAATGAGCAGTTCTTC
CASSRGTSSSVNEQFF
>.|.|TRBJ2-7|TRBV9
TGTGCCAGCAGCGGTAGCGGTTCCTACGAGCAGTACTTC
CASSGSGSYEQYF
>once|.|TRBJ1-4|TRBV2
TGTGCCACGACGGGAGTTGTGGGGGAAAAACTGTTTTTT
CATTGVVGEKLFF
>.|TRBD1|TRBJ2-7|TRBV13
TGTGCCAGCAGCCTCCGACAGGGCGTGGACGAGCAGTACTTC
CASSLRQGVDEQYF
>.|.|TRBJ1-5|TRBV2
TGTGCCAGCAGTACCGGGGGGTTCCAGCCCCAGCATTTT
CASSTGGFQPQHF
>.|.|TRBJ2-5|TRBV19
TGTGCCAGTAGTACCAACACAGGGCGGGAGACCCAGTACTTC
CASSTNTGRETQYF
>.|.|TRBJ2-3|TRBV2
TGTGCCAGCAGTGATAGGACGGACCAAGATACGCAGTATTTT
CASSDRTDQDTQYF
>.|.|TRBJ1-1|TRBV5-4
TGTGCCAGCAGCCGCCCCACGGCCGGCAGTGGAGCTGAAGCTTTCTTT
CASSRPTAGSGAEAFF
>.|.|TRBJ2-2|TRBV10-3
TGTGCCATCAGTGATCCCCCGTGGGCGAACACCGGGGAGCTGTTTTTT
CAISDPPWANTGELFF
>.|.|TRBJ1-3|TRBV11-2
TGTGCCAGCAGCCTAAGTGTCCCTGGAAACACCATATATTTT
CASSLSVPGNTIYF